This T cell receptor beta chain is from a study of response to subunit inactivated influenza vaccine. This clonotype has at least ten counts. Each CDR3 protein is one row after TCRdb ran MiXCR on the RT-PCR reads. The sample consists of about half a million distinct CDR3 sequences, around 8% of them appearing once. The sequencing here drew on PBMCs from blood, taken roughly 24 months after vaccination. This TCR was recovered from a man aged 50 to 69 who received an inactivated influenza vaccine.

The CDR3 loop is CASSESGRNQPQHF. CDR3 nucleotide sequence: TGCGCCAGCAGTGAATCAGGCCGCAATCAGCCCCAGCATTTT. The rearrangement links TRBV10-2 to TRBJ1-5, with D uncertain. V was cut by 3 bases and J by 2 bases, with 8 bases left in between. This CDR3 comprises 14 residues. Per the germline V gene, CDR1 is WSHSY and CDR2 is SAAADI.